This TCR beta chain was identified in a study of blood T cell repertoires in COVID-19. Study at large: Italy, Spain and the United States were the sources of the convalescent and acute COVID-19 samples.

Participants' reported clinical history set cohort assignment. Two negative PCRs, clearance, or symptom resolution were required of recovered Cohort 3 donors. The CDR3 loop spans 15 amino acids. The J segment lost 12 bases and the V segment lost 5 bases, leaving 12 bases of the junction unmatched. The germline gives CDR1 SNHLY, CDR2 FYNNEI. As processed by the authors: Nucleated cell number was recorded as an estimate derived from reference gene primer amplification. Using immunoSEQ multiplex PCR, the repertoire was profiled, and TCRdb retains in-frame clones only, with some absent. That table furnishes V, J and clone size, whereas the DNA furnished D and trimming. Of about 280,000 clones listed, 75% to 90% are singletons.

The V and J genes are TRBV2 and TRBJ2-1; the match to TRBD2 covers 11 bases. The sequenced material came from PBMCs or T cells enriched from blood (not recorded which). The source of this sequence is a woman in her 50s who had recovered from COVID-19. CDR3 amino acids: CASSLTSGVPGGQFF. CDR3 in DNA: TGTGCCAGCAGTCTGACTAGCGGGGTCCCCGGGGGGCAGTTCTTC.